This is a list of T cell receptor beta chains from one sample in a study of blood T cell repertoires in COVID-19. Assay used: immunoSEQ multiplex PCR; TCRdb lists only in-frame clones, some missing. The sample lists some 200,000 clones; roughly 84% were seen once. The specimen was peripheral blood. The origin of the receptors is a woman in her twenties or thirties who had recovered from COVID-19. Both conserved end residues are part of each CDR3. D genes are given only for firm matches. Some rows mark clone size as missing; the rest say once, few, many or name a class of expanded clone.

clone size	D gene	V gene	CDR3 length	J gene	CDR3 DNA	CDR3 protein
.	TRBD2	TRBV7-3	16	TRBJ2-2	TGTGCCAGCAGCAGTATAGCGGGCAGGAACACCGGGGAGCTGTTTTTT	CASSSIAGRNTGELFF
.	.	TRBV9	11	TRBJ2-1	TGTGCCAGCAGCGCCCTCAATGAGCAGTTCTTC	CASSALNEQFF
.	TRBD1	TRBV5-5	20	TRBJ1-3	TGTGCCAGCAGCTTGGGGGGACCGGGACAGTGGATGTCACATGGAAACACCATATATTTT	CASSLGGPGQWMSHGNTIYF
.	TRBD1	TRBV4-1	14	TRBJ1-5	TGCGCCAGCAGCCACGGACAGGGGGTTCAGCCCCAGCATTTT	CASSHGQGVQPQHF
.	TRBD2	TRBV29-1	15	TRBJ2-7	TGCAGCAAAGTCCCTAGCGGGAGGCCAACCTACGAGCAGTACTTC	CSKVPSGRPTYEQYF
.	TRBD1	TRBV30	16	TRBJ2-7	TGTGCCTGGAGCCGATCTTCCCGGACAGGGCTCACCGAGCAGTACTTC	CAWSRSSRTGLTEQYF
.	.	TRBV24-1	15	TRBJ2-2	TGTGCCACCAGTGACCATACAGGGAACACCGGGGAGCTGTTTTTT	CATSDHTGNTGELFF
.	.	TRBV7-9	15	TRBJ2-1	TGTGCCAGCAGCTTAGTCTCTAGGGGGTACAATGAGCAGTTCTTC	CASSLVSRGYNEQFF
.	TRBD1	TRBV27	16	TRBJ1-1	TGTGCCAGCAACTCAAGGGACAGACGGACGAACACTGAAGCTTTCTTT	CASNSRDRRTNTEAFF
.	.	TRBV7-3	16	TRBJ2-3	TGTGCCAGCAGCTTGGGTGGCCTAGCCGTAGGGGATACGCAGTATTTT	CASSLGGLAVGDTQYF
.	TRBD2	TRBV3-1/TRBV3-2	17	TRBJ2-1	TGTGCCAGCAGCCGAGTGACAGGACTAGCGGGAGGCAATGAGCAGTTCTTC	CASSRVTGLAGGNEQFF
few	.	TRBV7-9	14	TRBJ2-7	TGTGCCAGCAGCTTACGGGGAAAGGAAAACGAGCAGTACTTC	CASSLRGKENEQYF
.	TRBD1	TRBV2	15	TRBJ2-7	TGTGCCAGCAGTAGGGACAGGGGGCCGTCCAGCCAGCAGTACTTC	CASSRDRGPSSQQYF
few	TRBD2	TRBV6-5	16	TRBJ2-1	TGTGCCAGCAGTTACTCGGTGAGCGGGACCTACAATGAGCAGTTCTTC	CASSYSVSGTYNEQFF
.	.	TRBV6-5	15	TRBJ1-5	TGTGCCAGCAGCCCGACAGTCCCCAGCAATCAGCCCCAGCATTTT	CASSPTVPSNQPQHF
.	TRBD2	TRBV20-1	14	TRBJ2-7	TGCAGTGCTAGTTCGCCTCTAGCGGTCTACGAGCAGTACTTC	CSASSPLAVYEQYF
.	TRBD1	TRBV19	15	TRBJ1-4	TGTGCCAGTAGACGGTACCCAGGGGGGAGCGAAAAACTGTTTTTT	CASRRYPGGSEKLFF
.	.	TRBV28	14	TRBJ2-7	TGTGCCAGCAGTTCGGGACGGGACACCTACGAGCAGTACTTC	CASSSGRDTYEQYF
few	.	TRBV6-5	13	TRBJ1-2	TGTGCCAGCAGTTACCAGGGGCGAGATGGCTACACCTTC	CASSYQGRDGYTF
.	.	TRBV6-5	12	TRBJ1-5	TGTGCCAACTTTTCAGAGGGTCAGCCCCAGCATTTT	CANFSEGQPQHF
.	.	TRBV6-5	13	TRBJ1-1	TGTGCCAGCAGTTACGGTGGGAGGACTGAAGCTTTCTTT	CASSYGGRTEAFF
.	.	TRBV10-3	14	TRBJ2-4	TGTGCCACAAAGGGGGCTAGCGGGTTAAGCATTCAGTACTTC	CATKGASGLSIQYF
.	TRBD2	TRBV9	16	TRBJ2-5	TGTGCCAGCAGCTCCCCGACGGGAGGGCTGGGAGAGACCCAGTACTTC	CASSSPTGGLGETQYF
.	.	TRBV19	12	TRBJ1-2	TGTGCCAGTAGTATAGAATTCTACGGCTACACCTTC	CASSIEFYGYTF
few	.	TRBV12-5	14	TRBJ2-7	TGTGCTAGTGTCCAAGACTCCCCGGGGAACGAGCAGTACTTC	CASVQDSPGNEQYF
few	.	TRBV6-1	11	TRBJ2-7	TGTGCCAGCAGTGAAGCCCAAGAGCAGTACTTC	CASSEAQEQYF
.	TRBD1	TRBV27	14	TRBJ2-7	TGTGCCAGCAACCGACAGGGTCCATCGGAGGAGCAGTACTTC	CASNRQGPSEEQYF
.	TRBD1	TRBV9	14	TRBJ2-7	TGTGCCAGCAGCGTAACCGGGACAGCGCTCGAGCAGTACTTC	CASSVTGTALEQYF
.	.	TRBV28	17	TRBJ1-4	TGTGCCAGCAGTCCCCGGGGAGACCTTGCAACTAATGAAAAACTGTTTTTT	CASSPRGDLATNEKLFF
.	TRBD2	TRBV10-3	16	TRBJ2-7	TGTGCCATCAGTGAGCAGACTAGCGGGAGTGAGTACGAGCAGTACTTC	CAISEQTSGSEYEQYF
.	.	TRBV6-5	15	TRBJ1-5	TGTGCCAGCAGACCTACCTATAGGGGCGATCAGCCCCAGCATTTT	CASRPTYRGDQPQHF
.	TRBD1	TRBV7-3	14	TRBJ2-2	TGTGCCAGCAGCTTGGGACAGGGTGCCGGGGAGCTGTTTTTT	CASSLGQGAGELFF
.	.	TRBV10-1	9	TRBJ2-5	TGCGCCAGAGGGGGGACCCAGTACTTC	CARGGTQYF
.	TRBD1	TRBV5-1	15	TRBJ1-4	TGCGCCAGCAGCTTGGTAGGACAGGAGAATGAAAAACTGTTTTTT	CASSLVGQENEKLFF
.	TRBD1	TRBV19	14	TRBJ1-2	TGTGCCAGTAGTATGGAGGGGACAGTCTATGGCTACACCTTC	CASSMEGTVYGYTF
once	TRBD1	TRBV14	15	TRBJ2-2	TGTGCCAGCAGCCCGACAGGGGGTGTGACCGGGGAGCTGTTTTTT	CASSPTGGVTGELFF
.	.	TRBV3-1/TRBV3-2	15	TRBJ2-7	TGTGCCAGCAGCCAAGGGGCAGGGGTGTTCTACGAGCAGTACTTC	CASSQGAGVFYEQYF
.	.	TRBV24-1	15	TRBJ2-7	TGTGCCACCAGTGACTCCGGGACACCGAACTACGAGCAGTACTTC	CATSDSGTPNYEQYF
.	.	TRBV5-1	15	TRBJ1-1	TGCGCCAGCAGCCTTCAGGGTGCGTCGAGCACTGAAGCTTTCTTT	CASSLQGASSTEAFF
.	TRBD2	TRBV28	18	TRBJ2-3	TGTGCCAGCAGAGCCCTGGCAGGCCTTAGCGGGAGTGGTGATACGCAGTATTTT	CASRALAGLSGSGDTQYF
.	TRBD2	TRBV24-1	15	TRBJ2-1	TGTGCCACCAGTGGGGGGAGGGGAACCTACAATGAGCAGTTCTTC	CATSGGRGTYNEQFF
.	.	TRBV29-1	12	TRBJ2-7	TGCAGCGTTGAAGGTCTAGGAAGCGAGCAGTACTTC	CSVEGLGSEQYF
.	TRBD1	TRBV28	14	TRBJ2-3	TGTGCCAGCAGTTCAACGACAGGGTGGGATACGCAGTATTTT	CASSSTTGWDTQYF
once	.	TRBV19	15	TRBJ2-5	TGTGCCAGTAGTCCCACCTCGACAGGCCTAGAGACCCAGTACTTC	CASSPTSTGLETQYF
.	.	TRBV5-1	14	TRBJ2-6	TGCGCCAGCAGTCCTTCTCCTGGGGCCAACGTCCTGACTTTC	CASSPSPGANVLTF
medium-sized	TRBD1	TRBV28	15	TRBJ2-7	TGTGCCAGCAGTTCTCCGGGACAGGGGTCGTACGAGCAGTACTTC	CASSSPGQGSYEQYF
few	.	TRBV9	12	TRBJ2-3	TGTGCCAGCAGCGTAGATCTATATACGCAGTATTTT	CASSVDLYTQYF
.	TRBD1	TRBV5-1	13	TRBJ2-1	TGCGCCAGCAGGATCGGACAGGGCGATGAGCAGTTCTTC	CASRIGQGDEQFF
.	TRBD2	TRBV6-4	15	TRBJ2-1	TGTGCCAGCAGTGACACGGGACTAGCGGGGTTAGAGCAGTTCTTC	CASSDTGLAGLEQFF
.	.	TRBV14	13	TRBJ1-2	TGTGCCAGCAGCCCGGCGGGGGTCAGCGGCTACACCTTC	CASSPAGVSGYTF
.	.	TRBV11-2	15	TRBJ1-5	TGTGCCAGCAGCTTATGGGGGGGGCAAAATCAGCCCCAGCATTTT	CASSLWGGQNQPQHF